One and the same sample provided the 21 T cell receptor beta chains below, sequenced in a study of CD8+ T cells in alopecia areata. Specified treatment: oral pan-JAK inhibitor, 5-10 mg twice daily. Isolated RNA was reverse transcribed into cDNA used as the sequencing template. Here immunoSEQ multiplex PCR was the method, and the copy in TCRdb shows in-frame clones only, minus some. Among approximately 300,000 clones listed, 58% were seen once. Sequencing was performed on CD4+ T cells sorted from blood, taken at week 24, from a patient treated with tofacitinib. These receptors were taken from a human donor with alopecia areata.

The V gene is TRBV29-1, the J gene TRBJ1-5, with 7 bases that match TRBD1. The CDR3 is made up of 14 amino acids. Losses at the gene ends were 4 bases for V and 0 bases for J; bases not matched to a gene: 3. Germline V gene data show CDR1 as SQVTM and CDR2 as ANQGSEA. CDR3 loop: CSVGQGNSNQPQHF. The CDR3 DNA reads TGCAGCGTTGGACAGGGTAATAGCAATCAGCCCCAGCATTTT.

The chain employs TRBV2 and TRBJ2-3; no firm D call. The V end was cut by 2 bases, the J end by 5 bases, with 5 bases between. CDR3 length equals 12 residues. Germline CDR1 SNHLY, CDR2 FYNNEI. The CDR3 DNA reads TGTGCCAGCAGTGAAAGCCAAGATACGCAGTATTTT. This translates into CASSESQDTQYF.

This clone was seen more than once but under ten times. J is TRBJ2-2 and V is TRBV19; D uncertain. CDR1 is LNHDA, CDR2 SQIVND, per germline (reference sequence). Trimming took 1 base from V and 1 from J, leaving 7 bases between them. The CDR3 is 15 residues long. CDR3 sequence reads: CASSIASENTGELFF. The CDR3, as DNA: TGTGCCAGTAGTATAGCATCGGAGAACACCGGGGAGCTGTTTTTT. The full variable domain, its missing parts supplied by reference TRBV19 and TRBJ2-2, is DGGITQSPKYLFRKEGQNVTLSCEQNLNHDAMYWYRQDPGQGLRLIYYSQIVNDFQKGDIAEGYSVSREKKESFPLTVTSAQKNPTAFYLCASSIASENTGELFFGEGSRLTVL.

This clone occurred a few times. The gene calls are TRBV9 and TRBJ2-3, with D maybe TRBD2 (5 bases). The germline CDR1 and CDR2 sequences are SGDLS and YYNGEE. The CDR3 sequence is 14 residues long. V gave up 3 bases and J gave up 2 bases, with 10 bases separating them. Here the CDR3 DNA reads TGTGCCAGCAGCGGAGGGCCCTTCACAGATACGCAGTATTTT. Translation gives CASSGGPFTDTQYF.

The rearrangement links TRBV5-1 to TRBJ2-2, with TRBD1 as a possible D gene (6 bases). Trimming took off 4 bases at V and 6 bases at J, with 16 bases between the two ends. CDR1 SGHRS and CDR2 YFSETQ come from the germline V gene. The CDR3 is made up of 15 amino acids. The CDR3 spells CASSPIRQVAGELFF. The CDR3 bases are TGCGCCAGCAGCCCGATCCGACAGGTTGCCGGGGAGCTGTTTTTT.

In its sample, this clone was seen a few times. This sequence joins TRBV18 and TRBJ2-7; 8 bases map to TRBD1. The junction had 5 bases not matched to a gene; V was cut back by 4 bases and J by 6 bases. CDR3 size: 13 residues. Germline CDR1 reads KGHSH; CDR2 reads LQKENI. In DNA, the CDR3 is TGTGCCAGCTCACTTTCAGGGGGCGGCGAGCAGTACTTC. This gives the protein CASSLSGGGEQYF.

The genes are TRBV19 and TRBJ1-1, with D unclear. The V end was cut by 5 bases, the J end by 4 bases, with 8 bases between. The V gene's germline CDR1 is LNHDA and CDR2 SQIVND (reference sequence). The CDR3 length is 12 residues. CDR3 nucleotide sequence: TGTGCCAGTAGTCAGGCTCTCACTGAAGCTTTCTTT. Residues: CASSQALTEAFF.

V gene TRBV2 combines with J gene TRBJ2-3; no firm D call. CDR3 length: 12 residues. Germline CDR1 reads SNHLY; CDR2 reads FYNNEI. V was shortened by 6 bases and J by 5 bases, with 9 bases between the two germline ends. This chain's CDR3 is CASSGIRDTQYF. The CDR3, as DNA: TGTGCCAGCAGCGGTATCAGAGATACGCAGTATTTT.

This chain connects TRBV25-1 to TRBJ2-1; D is undetermined. CDR1 and CDR2 (germline): MGHDK, SYGVNS. Trimming left V 3 bases short and J 0 bases short, with 9 bases between. The CDR3 is 15 amino acids. CDR3 nucleotides: TGTGCCAGCAGTGAGGAACCCCCCTCCTACAATGAGCAGTTCTTC. Amino acid sequence: CASSEEPPSYNEQFF.

The V gene is TRBV28, the J gene TRBJ1-2; D may be TRBD1 (5 bases). The V gene's germline CDR1 is MDHEN and CDR2 SYDVKM. With 6 bases removed from V and 8 bases from J, the gap between germline ends came to 16 bases. This CDR3 contains 13 residues. The CDR3 loop is CASSPVGAGGYTF. The CDR3 nucleotides read TGTGCCAGCAGCCCCGTAGGGGCGGGAGGCTACACCTTC.

The rearrangement joins TRBV29-1 to TRBJ1-1; D call uncertain. Germline V lookup: CDR1 SQVTM, CDR2 ANQGSEA. Trimming removed 3 bases from V and 2 bases from J, with 13 bases in between. The CDR3 contains 14 residues. For the CDR3, the DNA is TGCAGCGTTGACGCAGGCGGAACTAACACTGAAGCTTTCTTT. Its translation: CSVDAGGTNTEAFF.

This chain joins TRBV30 and TRBJ2-6; a weak D match, TRBD2 (6 bases). The CDR3 length is 13 residues. The ends were cut back, 8 bases at V and 0 bases at J, with 8 bases in the middle. From germline, CDR1 is GTSNPN and CDR2 SVGIG (reference sequence). The CDR3 DNA sequence: TGTGCCGGGGACTTCTCTGGGGCCAACGTCCTGACTTTC. This gives the protein CAGDFSGANVLTF.

The genes are TRBV30 and TRBJ2-7; possible D gene TRBD2, 5 bases. The germline V gene has CDR1 GTSNPN and CDR2 SVGIG (reference sequence). V was shortened by 3 bases and J by 5 bases, with 17 bases between the two germline ends. CDR3 length equals 14 residues. CDR3: CAWRIEGIRNEQYF. For the CDR3, the DNA is TGTGCCTGGAGGATCGAGGGCATTAGAAACGAGCAGTACTTC.

The genes are TRBV4-1 and TRBJ2-1, with D tentatively TRBD1 (5 bases). CDR1 MGHRA and CDR2 YSYEKL come from the germline V gene. This CDR3 is built from 18 residues. V gave up 4 bases and J gave up 6 bases, with 25 bases separating them. The CDR3 DNA reads as TGCGCCAGCAGCCGTGGGGCTAGTTCAGGCCCTCGTTCCAATGAGCAGTTCTTC. It specifies CASSRGASSGPRSNEQFF.

J is TRBJ1-5 and V is TRBV2; D call uncertain. CDR1 is SNHLY and CDR2 is FYNNEI in the germline V gene. Deletions cut 1 base from V and 1 base from J, with 8 bases between. This CDR3 comprises 15 residues. The CDR3 region has the DNA TGTGCCAGCAGTGAAGGGGCCGGGAGCAATCAGCCCCAGCATTTT. It specifies CASSEGAGSNQPQHF.

The chain employs TRBV5-1 and TRBJ2-5; TRBD1 agrees at 10 bases. After removal of 3 bases from V and 5 bases from J, the junction contained 1 base not matched to a gene. CDR3 length equals 13 residues. Germline-derived CDR1 and CDR2 are SGHRS and YFSETQ. In nucleotides, the CDR3 is TGCGCCAGCAGCTCGACAGGGGGCGAGACCCAGTACTTC. It translates to CASSSTGGETQYF.

The CDR3 DNA is TGTGCCATCAGCCGGACTAGCGGGGCGTCCGAGCAGTACTTC. Encoded protein: CAISRTSGASEQYF. J is TRBJ2-7 and V is TRBV10-3; TRBD2 aligns across 12 bases. V gave up 6 bases and J gave up 6 bases; unmatched junction bases: 6. Germline CDR1 ENHRY, CDR2 SYGVKD. The CDR3 is 14 amino acids.

This clone showed up just a few times. The genes are TRBV28 and TRBJ1-5; 8 bases match TRBD1. Losses at the gene ends were 4 bases for V and 2 bases for J; bases not matched to a gene: 10. The CDR3 runs 17 residues. Germline CDR1 is MDHEN and CDR2 is SYDVKM. The CDR3 is CASSYSLLTGGNQPQHF. The CDR3 DNA follows: TGTGCCAGCAGTTACTCCCTGCTGACAGGGGGCAATCAGCCCCAGCATTTT.

V gene TRBV30 combines with J gene TRBJ2-3; D is undetermined. Germline CDR1 is GTSNPN and CDR2 is SVGIG (reference sequence). CDR3 length: 15 amino acids. The ends were cut back, 0 bases at V and 3 bases at J, with 13 bases in the middle. The CDR3 sequence: CAWSVDPLMTDTQYF. The CDR3 DNA reads TGTGCCTGGAGTGTAGATCCCCTCATGACAGATACGCAGTATTTT.

The table lists this clone with a few counts. V usage is TRBV29-1 and J usage is TRBJ1-2; 7 bases match TRBD1. The V gene's germline CDR1 is SQVTM and CDR2 ANQGSEA. V shed 4 bases and J 8 bases; nucleotides not matched to a gene: 13. CDR3 length: 14 residues. The CDR3 loop reads CSVGPPPETGGYTF. The CDR3 DNA sequence: TGCAGCGTTGGTCCCCCTCCGGAGACAGGGGGCTACACCTTC.

This clone was found once. This chain connects TRBV28 to TRBJ2-7, with D perhaps TRBD1 or TRBD2 (6 bases each). CDR1 is MDHEN, CDR2 SYDVKM, per germline. The CDR3 extends over 16 amino acids. Trimming shortened V by 5 bases and J by 9 bases, and 26 bases separated the two germline ends. The CDR3, as DNA: TGTGCCAGCAGTGCCCCGGAGGGGGGACGAACTTGGGGGCAGTACTTC. Translation: CASSAPEGGRTWGQYF.